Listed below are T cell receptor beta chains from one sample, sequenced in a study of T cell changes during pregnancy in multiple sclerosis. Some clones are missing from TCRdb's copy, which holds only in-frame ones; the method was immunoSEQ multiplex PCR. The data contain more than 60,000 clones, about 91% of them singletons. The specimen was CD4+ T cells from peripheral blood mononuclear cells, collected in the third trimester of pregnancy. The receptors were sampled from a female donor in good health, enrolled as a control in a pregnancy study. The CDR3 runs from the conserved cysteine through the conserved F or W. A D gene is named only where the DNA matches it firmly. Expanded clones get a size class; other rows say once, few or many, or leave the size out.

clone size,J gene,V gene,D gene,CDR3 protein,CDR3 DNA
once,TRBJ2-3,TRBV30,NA,CAWSVGAADTQYF,TGTGCCTGGAGTGTAGGAGCGGCAGATACGCAGTATTTT
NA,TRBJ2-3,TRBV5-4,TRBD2,CASSPIRRTSGEFTDTQYF,TGTGCCAGCAGCCCAATCAGAAGGACTAGCGGGGAATTCACAGATACGCAGTATTTT
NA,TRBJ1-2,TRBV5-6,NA,CASSRSLVLANYGYTF,TGTGCCAGCAGCCGCAGTCTGGTATTGGCTAACTATGGCTACACCTTC
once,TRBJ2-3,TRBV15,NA,CATSRDRGTDTQYF,TGTGCCACCAGCAGAGACAGGGGAACAGATACGCAGTATTTT
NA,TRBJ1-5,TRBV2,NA,CAYRAGGNQPQHF,TGTGCCTACAGGGCTGGGGGCAATCAGCCCCAGCATTTT
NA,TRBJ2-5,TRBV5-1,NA,CASSFRQQETQYF,TGCGCCAGCAGCTTCAGGCAGCAAGAGACCCAGTACTTC
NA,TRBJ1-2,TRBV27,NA,CASSLSSQGMGGYTF,TGTGCCAGCAGTTTATCGAGCCAGGGGATGGGGGGCTACACCTTC
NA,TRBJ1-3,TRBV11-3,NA,CASSPRGAGNTIYF,TGTGCCAGCAGCCCGCGGGGGGCTGGAAACACCATATATTTT
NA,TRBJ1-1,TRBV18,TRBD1,CASSPPQRTGKAFF,TGTGCCAGCTCACCACCCCAACGGACAGGGAAAGCTTTCTTT
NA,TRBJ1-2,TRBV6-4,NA,CASSDHGQDYGYTF,TGTGCCAGCAGTGATCACGGCCAGGACTATGGCTACACCTTC
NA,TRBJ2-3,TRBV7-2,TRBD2,CASSLVPSGGINTQYF,TGTGCCAGCAGCTTAGTGCCTAGCGGGGGTATAAATACGCAGTATTTT
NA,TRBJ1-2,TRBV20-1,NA,CSAVDFPGYTF,TGCAGTGCTGTCGACTTCCCAGGCTACACCTTC
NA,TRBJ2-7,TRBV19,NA,CASSIRGKQYF,TGTGCCAGTAGTATCCGGGGGAAGCAGTACTTC
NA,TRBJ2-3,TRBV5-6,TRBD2,CASSWGTTSTDTQYF,TGTGCCAGCAGCTGGGGGACTACTAGCACAGATACGCAGTATTTT
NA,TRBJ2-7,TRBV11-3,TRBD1,CASSLAGQGLYEQYF,TGTGCCAGCAGCTTAGCGGGACAGGGTTTGTACGAGCAGTACTTC
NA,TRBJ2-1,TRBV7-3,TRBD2,CASSLTRGATREQFF,TGTGCCAGCAGCTTAACGCGGGGGGCAACACGTGAGCAGTTCTTC
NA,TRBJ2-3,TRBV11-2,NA,CASSFDRSTDTQYF,TGTGCCAGCAGCTTTGACAGAAGCACAGATACGCAGTATTTT
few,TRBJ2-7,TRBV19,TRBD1,CASSRRKGTGDSYEQYF,TGTGCCAGTAGTAGACGGAAGGGGACAGGCGACTCCTACGAGCAGTACTTC
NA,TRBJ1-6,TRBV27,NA,CASNSSSYNSPLHF,TGTGCCAGCAACTCAAGCTCCTATAATTCACCCCTCCACTTT
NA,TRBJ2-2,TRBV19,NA,CASSIAPVSGELFF,TGTGCCAGTAGTATCGCCCCAGTCTCCGGGGAGCTGTTTTTT
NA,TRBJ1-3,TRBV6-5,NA,CASSYQDIGEGNTIYF,TGTGCCAGCAGTTACCAAGATATAGGAGAAGGAAACACCATATATTTT
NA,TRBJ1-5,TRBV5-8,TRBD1,CASSQGRGYQPQHF,TGTGCCAGCAGCCAGGGCAGGGGGTATCAGCCCCAGCATTTT
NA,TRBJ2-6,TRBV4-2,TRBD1,CASSGRSAAGGISGANVLTF,TGTGCCAGCAGCGGACGGTCTGCGGCAGGGGGCATCTCTGGGGCCAACGTCCTGACTTTC
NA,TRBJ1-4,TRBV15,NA,CATSRAAGAYNEKLFF,TGTGCCACCAGCAGAGCGGCGGGGGCATATAATGAAAAACTGTTTTTT
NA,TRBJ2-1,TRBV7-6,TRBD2,CASSLEAGGHNEQFF,TGTGCCAGCAGCTTAGAAGCGGGGGGTCACAATGAGCAGTTCTTC
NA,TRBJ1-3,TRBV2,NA,CASSDQGNTIYF,TGTGCCAGCAGTGACCAGGGAAACACCATATATTTT
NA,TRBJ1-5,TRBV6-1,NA,CASNRANQPQHF,TGTGCCAGCAACAGGGCCAATCAGCCCCAGCATTTT
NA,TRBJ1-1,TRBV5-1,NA,CASSPTGNTEAFF,TGCGCCAGCAGCCCGACAGGGAACACTGAAGCTTTCTTT
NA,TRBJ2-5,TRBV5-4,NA,CASSLRGANGPQETQYF,TGTGCCAGCAGCTTGAGGGGTGCGAATGGACCGCAAGAGACCCAGTACTTC
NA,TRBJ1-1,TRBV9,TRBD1,CASSTRQGQGEAFF,TGTGCCAGCAGCACGAGACAGGGACAGGGTGAAGCTTTCTTT
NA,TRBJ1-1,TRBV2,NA,CASRGGGWTEAFF,TGTGCCAGCAGGGGCGGGGGCTGGACTGAAGCTTTCTTT